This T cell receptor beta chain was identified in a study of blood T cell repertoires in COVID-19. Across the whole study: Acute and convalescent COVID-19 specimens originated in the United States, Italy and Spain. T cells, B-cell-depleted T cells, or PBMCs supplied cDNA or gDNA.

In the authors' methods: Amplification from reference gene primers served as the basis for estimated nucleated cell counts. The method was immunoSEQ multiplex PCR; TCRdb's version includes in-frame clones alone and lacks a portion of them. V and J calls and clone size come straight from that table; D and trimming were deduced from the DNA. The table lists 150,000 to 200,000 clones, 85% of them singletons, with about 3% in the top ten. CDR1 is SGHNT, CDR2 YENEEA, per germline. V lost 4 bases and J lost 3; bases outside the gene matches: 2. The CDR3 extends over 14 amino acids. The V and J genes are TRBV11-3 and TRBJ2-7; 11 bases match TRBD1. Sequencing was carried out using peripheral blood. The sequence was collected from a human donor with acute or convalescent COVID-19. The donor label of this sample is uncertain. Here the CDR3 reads CASSYGTGGYEQYF. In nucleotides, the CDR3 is TGTGCCAGCAGCTATGGGACAGGGGGCTACGAGCAGTACTTC.